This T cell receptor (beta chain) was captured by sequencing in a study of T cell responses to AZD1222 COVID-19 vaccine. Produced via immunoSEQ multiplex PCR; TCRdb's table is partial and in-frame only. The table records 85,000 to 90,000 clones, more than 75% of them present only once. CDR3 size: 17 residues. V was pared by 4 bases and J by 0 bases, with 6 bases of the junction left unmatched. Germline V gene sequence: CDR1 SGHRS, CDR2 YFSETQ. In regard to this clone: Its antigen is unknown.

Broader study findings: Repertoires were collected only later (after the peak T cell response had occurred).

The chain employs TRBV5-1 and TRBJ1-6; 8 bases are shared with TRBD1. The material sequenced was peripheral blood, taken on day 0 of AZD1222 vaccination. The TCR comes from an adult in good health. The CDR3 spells CASSQRQGSSYNSPLHF. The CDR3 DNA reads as TGCGCCAGCAGCCAGAGACAGGGGAGCTCCTATAATTCACCCCTCCACTTT.